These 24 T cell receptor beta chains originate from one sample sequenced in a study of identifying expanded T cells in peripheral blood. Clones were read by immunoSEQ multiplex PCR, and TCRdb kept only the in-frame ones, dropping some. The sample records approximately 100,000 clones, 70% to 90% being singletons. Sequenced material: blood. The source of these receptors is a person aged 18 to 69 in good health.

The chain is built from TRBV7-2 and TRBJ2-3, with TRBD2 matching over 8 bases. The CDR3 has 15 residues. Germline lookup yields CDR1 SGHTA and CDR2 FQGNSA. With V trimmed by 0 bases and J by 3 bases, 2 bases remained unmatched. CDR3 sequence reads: CASSLAGLETDTQYF. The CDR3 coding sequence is TGTGCCAGCAGCTTAGCGGGACTAGAGACAGATACGCAGTATTTT.

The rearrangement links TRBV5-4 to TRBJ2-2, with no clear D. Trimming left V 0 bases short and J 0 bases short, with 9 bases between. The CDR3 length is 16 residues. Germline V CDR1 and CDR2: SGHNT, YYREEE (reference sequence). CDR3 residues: CASSLGVAPNTGELFF. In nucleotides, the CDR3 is TGTGCCAGCAGCTTGGGGGTTGCGCCGAACACCGGGGAGCTGTTTTTT.

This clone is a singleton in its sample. The DNA for the CDR3 is TGTGCCAGCAGCTTAGATGGCACAGGGGCGCAAGAGACCCAGTACTTC. It specifies CASSLDGTGAQETQYF. The rearrangement uses TRBV11-2 and TRBJ2-5; 7 bases align to TRBD1. V was pared by 0 bases and J by 2 bases, with 6 bases of the junction left unmatched. This CDR3 comprises 16 residues. Germline loops: CDR1 SGHAT, CDR2 FQNNGV.

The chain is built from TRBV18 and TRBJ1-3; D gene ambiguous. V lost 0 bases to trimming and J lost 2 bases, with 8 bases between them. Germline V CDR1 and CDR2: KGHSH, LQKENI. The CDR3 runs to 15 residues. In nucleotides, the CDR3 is TGTGCCAGCTCACCACCGTCTGTAGCTGGAAACACCATATATTTT. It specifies CASSPPSVAGNTIYF.

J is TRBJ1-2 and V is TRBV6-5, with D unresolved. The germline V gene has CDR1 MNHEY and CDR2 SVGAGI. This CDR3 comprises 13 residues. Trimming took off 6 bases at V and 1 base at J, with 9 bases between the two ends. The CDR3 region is CASSPGNNYGYTF. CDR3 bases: TGTGCCAGCAGCCCCGGGAATAACTATGGCTACACCTTC.

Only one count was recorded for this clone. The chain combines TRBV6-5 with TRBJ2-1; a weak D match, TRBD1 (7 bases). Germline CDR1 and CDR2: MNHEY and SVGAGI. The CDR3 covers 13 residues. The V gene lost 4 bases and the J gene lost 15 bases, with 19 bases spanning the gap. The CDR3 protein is CASSSPTQGGSFF. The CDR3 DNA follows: TGTGCCAGCAGTTCCCCGACTCAGGGGGGTTCGTTCTTC.

The CDR3 region is CASSYSRRGGFDEQFF. The CDR3 DNA reads TGTGCCAGCAGTTACTCGAGACGGGGGGGCTTTGATGAGCAGTTCTTC. V usage is TRBV6-6 and J usage is TRBJ2-1, with 8 bases lining up with TRBD2. The CDR3 has 16 amino acids. The germline CDR1 and CDR2 sequences are MNHNY and SVGAGI (reference sequence). V gave up 0 bases and J gave up 8 bases; unmatched junction bases: 9.

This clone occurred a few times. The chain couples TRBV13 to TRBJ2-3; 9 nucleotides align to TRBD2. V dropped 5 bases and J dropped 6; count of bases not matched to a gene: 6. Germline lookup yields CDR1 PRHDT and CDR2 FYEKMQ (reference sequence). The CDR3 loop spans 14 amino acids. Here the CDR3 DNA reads TGTGCCAGCAGCCCAGCGGGGGGAGGGGATACGCAGTATTTT. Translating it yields CASSPAGGGDTQYF.

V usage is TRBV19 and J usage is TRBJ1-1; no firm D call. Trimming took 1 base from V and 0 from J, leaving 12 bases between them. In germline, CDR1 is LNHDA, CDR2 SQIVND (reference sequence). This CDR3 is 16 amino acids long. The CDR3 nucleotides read TGTGCCAGTAGTATAGTCTGGGTGGCAGTGAACACTGAAGCTTTCTTT. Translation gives CASSIVWVAVNTEAFF.

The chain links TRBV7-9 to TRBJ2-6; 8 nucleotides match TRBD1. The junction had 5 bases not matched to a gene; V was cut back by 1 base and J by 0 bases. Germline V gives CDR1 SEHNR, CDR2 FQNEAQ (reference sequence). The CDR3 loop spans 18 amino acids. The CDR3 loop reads CASSLGPGGGSGANVLTF. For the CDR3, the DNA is TGTGCCAGCAGCTTAGGCCCAGGGGGCGGCTCTGGGGCCAACGTCCTGACTTTC. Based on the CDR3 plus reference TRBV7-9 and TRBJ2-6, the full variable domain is DTGVSQNPRHKITKRGQNVTFRCDPISEHNRLYWYRQTLGQGPEFLTYFQNEAQLEKSRLLSDRFSAERPKGSFSTLEIQRTEQGDSAMYLCASSLGPGGGSGANVLTFGAGSRLTVL.

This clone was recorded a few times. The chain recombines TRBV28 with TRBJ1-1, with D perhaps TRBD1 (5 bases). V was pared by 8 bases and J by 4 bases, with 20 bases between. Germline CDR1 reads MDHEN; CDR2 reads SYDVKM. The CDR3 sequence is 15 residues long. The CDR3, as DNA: TGTGCCAGCTCACCTGGGGGTGACACGGGCACTGAAGCTTTCTTT. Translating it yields CASSPGGDTGTEAFF.

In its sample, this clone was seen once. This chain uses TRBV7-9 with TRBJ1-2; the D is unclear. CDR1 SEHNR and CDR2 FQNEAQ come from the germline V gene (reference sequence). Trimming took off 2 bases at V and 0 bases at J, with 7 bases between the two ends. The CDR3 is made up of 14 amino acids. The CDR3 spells CASSLLGTNYGYTF. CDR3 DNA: TGTGCCAGCAGCTTATTGGGGACTAACTATGGCTACACCTTC.

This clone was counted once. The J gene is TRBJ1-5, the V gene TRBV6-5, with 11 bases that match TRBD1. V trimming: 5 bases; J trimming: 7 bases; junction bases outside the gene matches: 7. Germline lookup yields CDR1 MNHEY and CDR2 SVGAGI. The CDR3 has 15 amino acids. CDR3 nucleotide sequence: TGTGCCAGCAGTCCCGGGACAGGGGGGACCCAGCCCCAGCATTTT. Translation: CASSPGTGGTQPQHF.

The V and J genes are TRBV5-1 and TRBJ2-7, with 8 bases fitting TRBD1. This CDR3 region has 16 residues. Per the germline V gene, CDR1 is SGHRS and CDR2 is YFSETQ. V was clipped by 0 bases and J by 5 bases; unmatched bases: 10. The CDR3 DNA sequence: TGCGCCAGCAGCTTGGCCCCGCAGGGGGCAAGCGACGAGCAGTACTTC. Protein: CASSLAPQGASDEQYF. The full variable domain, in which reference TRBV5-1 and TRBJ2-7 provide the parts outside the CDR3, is KAGVTQTPRYLIKTRGQQVTLSCSPISGHRSVSWYQQTPGQGLQFLFEYFSETQRNKGNFPGRFSGRQFSNSRSEMNVSTLELGDSALYLCASSLAPQGASDEQYFGPGTRLTVT.

CDR3 DNA: TGTGCCAGCAGTGGGGGTAGGGGACAGGGGGCTTATGGCTACACCTTC. This sequence encodes CASSGGRGQGAYGYTF. The chain uses TRBV25-1 and TRBJ1-2; 12 bases are a match to TRBD1. CDR3 size: 16 residues. J gave up 5 bases and V 4 bases, and 8 bases lay outside the gene matches. Germline V CDR1 and CDR2: MGHDK, SYGVNS.

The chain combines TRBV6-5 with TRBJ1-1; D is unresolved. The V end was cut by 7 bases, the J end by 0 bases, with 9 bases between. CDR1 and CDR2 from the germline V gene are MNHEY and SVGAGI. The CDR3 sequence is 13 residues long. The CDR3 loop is CASTSRVNTEAFF. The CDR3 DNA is TGTGCCAGCACCTCCCGGGTGAACACTGAAGCTTTCTTT.

The CDR3 loop reads CASNSQGTVNTEAFF. The CDR3 DNA is TGTGCCAGCAATAGTCAGGGGACAGTGAACACTGAAGCTTTCTTT. This sequence joins TRBV7-2 and TRBJ1-1, with 7 bases matching TRBD1. There are 15 residues in the CDR3. Germline V gene sequence: CDR1 SGHTA, CDR2 FQGNSA. V gave up 7 bases and J gave up 0 bases; unmatched junction bases: 8.

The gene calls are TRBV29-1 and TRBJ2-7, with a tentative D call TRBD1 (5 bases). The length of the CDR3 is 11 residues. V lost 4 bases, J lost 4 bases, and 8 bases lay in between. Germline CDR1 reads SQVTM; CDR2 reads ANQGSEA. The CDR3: CSVAQGYEQYF. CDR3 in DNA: TGCAGCGTTGCCCAGGGTTACGAGCAGTACTTC.

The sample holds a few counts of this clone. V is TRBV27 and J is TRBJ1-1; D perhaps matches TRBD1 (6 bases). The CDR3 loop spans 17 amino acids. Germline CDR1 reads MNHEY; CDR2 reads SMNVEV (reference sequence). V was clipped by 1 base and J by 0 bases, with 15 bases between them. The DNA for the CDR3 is TGTGCCAGCAGTTTATTCGGGGGGCGCGGGGTGAACACTGAAGCTTTCTTT. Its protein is CASSLFGGRGVNTEAFF.

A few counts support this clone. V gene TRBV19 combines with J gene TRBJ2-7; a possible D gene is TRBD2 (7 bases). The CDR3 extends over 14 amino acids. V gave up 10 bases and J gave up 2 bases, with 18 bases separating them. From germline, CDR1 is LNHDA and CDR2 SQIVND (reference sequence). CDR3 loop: CATSTGGSPYEQYF. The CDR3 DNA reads TGTGCCACCTCAACGGGGGGCAGCCCCTACGAGCAGTACTTC.

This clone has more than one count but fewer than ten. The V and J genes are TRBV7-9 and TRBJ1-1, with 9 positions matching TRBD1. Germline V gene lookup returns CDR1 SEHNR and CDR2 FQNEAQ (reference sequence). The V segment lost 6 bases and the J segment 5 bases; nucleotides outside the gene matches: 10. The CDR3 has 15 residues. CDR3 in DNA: TGTGCCAGCAGGATGGATACAGGGGGCTGGACTGAAGCTTTCTTT. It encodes CASRMDTGGWTEAFF.

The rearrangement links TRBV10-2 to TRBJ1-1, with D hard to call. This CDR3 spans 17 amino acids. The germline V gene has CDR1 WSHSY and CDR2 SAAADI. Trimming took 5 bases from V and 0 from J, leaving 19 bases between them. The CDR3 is CASSFGWGNAMNTEAFF. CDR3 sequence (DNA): TGCGCCAGCAGTTTTGGATGGGGAAATGCTATGAACACTGAAGCTTTCTTT.

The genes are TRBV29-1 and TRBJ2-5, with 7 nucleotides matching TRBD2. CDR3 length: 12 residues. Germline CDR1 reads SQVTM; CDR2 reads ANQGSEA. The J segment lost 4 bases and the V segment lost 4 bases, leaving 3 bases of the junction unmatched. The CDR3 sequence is CSVGGGGETQYF. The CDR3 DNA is TGCAGCGTTGGTGGGGGGGGAGAGACCCAGTACTTC.

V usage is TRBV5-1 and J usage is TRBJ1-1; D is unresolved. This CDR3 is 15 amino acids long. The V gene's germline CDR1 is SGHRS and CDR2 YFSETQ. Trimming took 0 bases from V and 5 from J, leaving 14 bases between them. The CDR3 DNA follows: TGCGCCAGCAGCTTGGGGGTGTTCGCCAGAACTGAAGCTTTCTTT. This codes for CASSLGVFARTEAFF.